Listed here are 26 T cell receptor beta chains from one sample, sequenced in a study of T cell changes during pregnancy in multiple sclerosis. TCRdb's table, derived via immunoSEQ multiplex PCR, lists solely in-frame clones and lacks some. Of about 70,000 clones listed, around 94% are singletons. The material was peripheral blood, obtained before pregnancy. These receptors came from a female donor with multiple sclerosis, enrolled in a pregnancy study.

Comments on this clone: Germline and junction disagree at one end, which may indicate a read error. The chain has TRBV7-7 and TRBJ2-1; TRBD2 agrees at 11 bases. CDR1 and CDR2 (germline): SSHAT, FNYEAQ (reference sequence). There are 15 residues in the CDR3. CDR3 bases: TGTGCTAGCAGCGTGGGACTAGCGGCCTACAATGAGCAGTTCTTC. Its protein product is CASSVGLAAYNEQFF.

The chain carries TRBV7-9 and TRBJ2-7; 8 bases map to TRBD2. The length of the CDR3 is 16 residues. V was clipped by 1 base and J by 2 bases; unmatched bases: 7. Germline V gives CDR1 SEHNR, CDR2 FQNEAQ (reference sequence). The CDR3 DNA reads TGTGCCAGCAGCTTAGTCAGCGGGAGAAGGGCCTACGAGCAGTACTTC. It encodes CASSLVSGRRAYEQYF.

The gene calls are TRBV5-1 and TRBJ2-7; D unresolved. The CDR3 runs 13 residues. CDR1 and CDR2 from the germline V gene are SGHRS and YFSETQ. Deletions cut 1 base from V and 2 bases from J, with 7 bases between. The CDR3 loop is CASSLNPTYEQYF. Written as DNA, the CDR3 is TGCGCCAGCAGCTTGAATCCCACCTACGAGCAGTACTTC.

The gene calls are TRBV10-3 and TRBJ1-3; 8 bases are shared with TRBD1. The CDR3 runs to 18 residues. Trimming removed 10 bases from V and 3 bases from J; junction bases left unmatched: 20. Per germline, CDR1 ENHRY and CDR2 SYGVKD. DNA for the CDR3: TGTGCCACCAGAAGTGGCCAGGGGGCTCGGTTGGATGGAAACACCATATATTTT. Translating it yields CATRSGQGARLDGNTIYF.

This chain links TRBV7-9 with TRBJ1-2; possible D gene TRBD1, 5 bases. Looked up from germline, CDR1 is SEHNR and CDR2 is FQNEAQ (reference sequence). The V end lost 5 bases, the J end lost 6 bases, and 13 bases lay between the germline ends. The CDR3 is 13 residues long. The CDR3, as DNA: TGTGCCAGCAGCGTACAGGAGAAGGATGGCTACACCTTC. This sequence encodes CASSVQEKDGYTF.

V usage is TRBV5-8 and J usage is TRBJ1-3; a possible D gene is TRBD1 (6 bases). Germline V gene lookup returns CDR1 SGHTS and CDR2 YDEGEE. The CDR3 totals 17 residues. Deletions cut 6 bases from V and 0 bases from J, with 19 bases between. The CDR3 here is CASTPQWDMGSGNTIYF. CDR3 DNA: TGTGCCAGCACCCCACAATGGGACATGGGCTCTGGAAACACCATATATTTT. The whole variable domain, filled in from reference TRBV5-8 and TRBJ1-3, reads EAGVTQSPTHLIKTRGQQATLRCSPISGHTSVYWYQQALGLGLQFLLWYDEGEERNRGNFPPRFSGRQFPNYSSELNVNALELEDSALYLCASTPQWDMGSGNTIYFGEGSWLTVV.

The V and J genes are TRBV4-3 and TRBJ2-1, with 12 bases identical to TRBD2. With V trimmed by 1 base and J by 8 bases, 6 bases remained unmatched. Germline V gene data show CDR1 as LGHNA and CDR2 as YSLEER. The CDR3 runs to 16 residues. The CDR3 DNA reads as TGCGCCAGCAGCCAAGGGGGCCGACTAGCGGGAGATGAGCAGTTCTTC. Encoded protein: CASSQGGRLAGDEQFF.

The sample holds one count of this clone. As DNA, the CDR3 is TGTGCCAGCAGTTTAACCCGGACAGGGGGATATGGCTACACCTTC. It encodes CASSLTRTGGYGYTF. J is TRBJ1-2 and V is TRBV27, with TRBD1 matching over 10 bases. Germline values: CDR1 MNHEY, CDR2 SMNVEV (reference sequence). This CDR3 is 15 amino acids long. Trimming cost V 2 bases and J 5 bases; bases outside gene matches: 5.

The V gene is TRBV6-1, the J gene TRBJ2-1, with a possible D match to TRBD2 (5 bases). Trimming took 2 bases from V and 1 from J, leaving 9 bases between them. Germline CDR1 MNHNS, CDR2 SASEGT. This CDR3 is 15 amino acids long. The CDR3, as DNA: TGTGCCAGCAGTGAATCGAGACTATCCTACAATGAGCAGTTCTTC. Protein product: CASSESRLSYNEQFF.

This clone was counted between two and nine times. This chain joins TRBV19 and TRBJ2-2; D perhaps matches TRBD1 (6 bases). The germline CDR1 and CDR2 sequences are LNHDA and SQIVND (reference sequence). Trimming took 1 base from V and 7 from J, leaving 13 bases between them. This CDR3 has 15 residues. CDR3 region: CASSIAQGLYGELFF. The CDR3 nucleotides are TGTGCCAGTAGTATAGCCCAGGGGTTGTACGGGGAGCTGTTTTTT.

The rearrangement joins TRBV7-9 to TRBJ1-1, with D perhaps matching TRBD1 (6 bases). V was cut by 4 bases and J by 1 base, with 13 bases left in between. CDR3 length: 15 residues. CDR1 SEHNR and CDR2 FQNEAQ come from the germline V gene (reference sequence). CDR3 protein: CASSSSQGWNTEAFF. In DNA form, the CDR3 reads TGTGCCAGCAGCTCCTCACAGGGTTGGAACACTGAAGCTTTCTTT.

V gene TRBV14 combines with J gene TRBJ2-2; TRBD2 is a possible D gene (6 bases). Germline V gene data show CDR1 as SGHDN and CDR2 as FVKESK. V lost 1 base to trimming and J lost 7 bases, with 13 bases between them. The CDR3 has 15 residues. For the CDR3, the DNA is TGTGCCAGCAGCCAAGTGGGAGGTCGGGTCGGGGAGCTGTTTTTT. Its translation: CASSQVGGRVGELFF.

The rearrangement uses TRBV15 and TRBJ2-1, with 13 bases that match TRBD2. Germline assignment: CDR1 LNHNV and CDR2 YYDKDF (reference sequence). The CDR3 contains 19 residues. V lost 0 bases to trimming and J lost 5 bases; unmatched junction nucleotides: 10. The CDR3 spells CATSREAAGLAGANNEQFF. CDR3 DNA: TGTGCCACCAGCAGAGAAGCGGCCGGACTAGCGGGGGCGAACAATGAGCAGTTCTTC.

This clone came up once. V usage is TRBV4-2 and J usage is TRBJ2-5; tentatively, D is TRBD1 (6 bases). Germline V lookup: CDR1 LGHNA, CDR2 YNFKEQ. The CDR3 totals 13 residues. The V end lost 0 bases, the J end lost 5 bases, and 7 bases lay between the germline ends. The CDR3 loop reads CASSQDRGETQYF. CDR3 nucleotides: TGTGCCAGCAGCCAAGACAGGGGCGAGACCCAGTACTTC.

The V and J genes are TRBV28 and TRBJ1-5; the D gene is possibly TRBD1 (6 bases). The CDR3 is made up of 16 amino acids. The ends were cut back, 2 bases at V and 0 bases at J, with 11 bases in the middle. The germline CDR1 and CDR2 sequences are MDHEN and SYDVKM. The CDR3 DNA reads as TGTGCCAGCAGTTTACGGACAGCTTATAGCAATCAGCCCCAGCATTTT. As protein: CASSLRTAYSNQPQHF.

The rearrangement joins TRBV6-5 to TRBJ2-5; perhaps TRBD1 as D (6 bases). V lost 2 bases and J lost 0, with 13 bases in between. This CDR3 is 16 amino acids long. Germline V CDR1 and CDR2: MNHEY, SVGAGI. This CDR3 reads CASSYLGHSYQETQYF. CDR3 bases: TGTGCCAGCAGTTACCTGGGACATTCGTACCAAGAGACCCAGTACTTC.

The chain uses TRBV6-4 and TRBJ2-2; 9 nucleotides line up with TRBD2. Trimming cost V 2 bases and J 4 bases; bases outside gene matches: 5. Per the germline V gene, CDR1 is MRHNA and CDR2 is SNTAGT. This CDR3 has 16 amino acids. DNA of the CDR3: TGTGCCAGCAGTGACACCGGGACTAGCCCCACCGGGGAGCTGTTTTTT. It specifies CASSDTGTSPTGELFF.

The DNA of the CDR3 is TGCGCCAGCAGCCAAGATCTTCACTTCTCCTACAATGAGCAGTTCTTC. It specifies CASSQDLHFSYNEQFF. The rearrangement uses TRBV4-3 and TRBJ2-1; D uncertain. CDR1 is LGHNA and CDR2 is YSLEER in the germline V gene. CDR3 size: 16 residues. Trimming shortened V by 0 bases and J by 0 bases, and 9 bases separated the two germline ends.

The chain employs TRBV25-1 and TRBJ2-1, with TRBD2 matching over 14 bases. This CDR3 comprises 16 residues. The germline V gene has CDR1 MGHDK and CDR2 SYGVNS. J gave up 8 bases and V 2 bases, and 5 bases lay outside the gene matches. CDR3 sequence reads: CASSEGLAGGRDEQFF. For the CDR3, the DNA is TGTGCCAGCAGTGAAGGACTAGCGGGGGGCCGTGATGAGCAGTTCTTC.

This chain links TRBV5-1 with TRBJ1-1; D might be TRBD1 (6 bases). CDR1 and CDR2 from the germline V gene are SGHRS and YFSETQ. The CDR3 consists of 13 residues. Trimming pared 7 bases from V and 0 bases from J, leaving 10 bases between. The CDR3 DNA follows: TGCGCCAGCTGTAGGGGGTTGAACACTGAAGCTTTCTTT. It encodes CASCRGLNTEAFF.

The rearrangement joins TRBV28 to TRBJ1-1, with no clear D. Germline CDR1 MDHEN, CDR2 SYDVKM. V was clipped by 7 bases and J by 0 bases, with 12 bases between them. The CDR3 has 14 amino acids. CDR3 residues: CASIPPGVNTEAFF. CDR3 coding DNA: TGTGCCAGCATTCCCCCCGGGGTGAACACTGAAGCTTTCTTT.

This sequence joins TRBV2 and TRBJ1-2; 9 positions match TRBD1. This CDR3 is 13 amino acids long. J gave up 4 bases and V 6 bases, and 3 bases lay outside the gene matches. Germline V gives CDR1 SNHLY, CDR2 FYNNEI. CDR3 residues: CASRGQGLYGYTF. CDR3 sequence (DNA): TGTGCCAGCAGGGGACAGGGCCTCTATGGCTACACCTTC.

This chain uses TRBV21-1 with TRBJ2-3; the table's D call, TRBD2, has no DNA check behind it. TRBV21-1 counts as a pseudogene. The CDR3 sequence is 17 residues long. CDR3 bases: TGTGCCAGCAGCAAAGAGGGACTAGCGGGGATCACAGATACGCAGTATTTT. Its translation: CASSKEGLAGITDTQYF.

The V and J genes are TRBV27 and TRBJ1-2; TRBD1 is a possible D gene (6 bases). CDR1 is MNHEY, CDR2 SMNVEV, per germline (reference sequence). CDR3 length equals 15 residues. Trimming left V 0 bases short and J 5 bases short, with 13 bases between. The CDR3: CASSLSPDSRYGYTF. The CDR3 DNA sequence: TGTGCCAGCAGTTTATCCCCGGACAGCAGATATGGCTACACCTTC.

The chain is built from TRBV19 and TRBJ2-2, with D possibly TRBD2 on 5 matching bases. Germline V lookup: CDR1 LNHDA, CDR2 SQIVND (reference sequence). V was trimmed by 3 bases and J by 2 bases, leaving 10 bases between them. This CDR3 has 15 residues. The CDR3 loop reads CASSMSAGNTGELFF. The CDR3 DNA reads as TGTGCCAGTAGTATGAGTGCGGGCAACACCGGGGAGCTGTTTTTT.

The chain employs TRBV9 and TRBJ2-7; TRBD1 aligns across 9 bases. The germline CDR1 and CDR2 sequences are SGDLS and YYNGEE. This CDR3 has 15 amino acids. With V trimmed by 0 bases and J by 4 bases, 5 bases remained unmatched. CDR3 in amino acids: CASSVAGQGFYEQYF. The CDR3 region has the DNA TGTGCCAGCAGCGTAGCGGGACAGGGTTTTTACGAGCAGTACTTC. Combining the CDR3 with reference TRBV9 and TRBJ2-7 gives the whole variable domain DSGVTQTPKHLITATGQRVTLRCSPRSGDLSVYWYQQSLDQGLQFLIQYYNGEERAKGNILERFSAQQFPDLHSELNLSSLELGDSALYFCASSVAGQGFYEQYFGPGTRLTVT.